A single sample is the source of the 17 T cell receptor beta chains below, sequenced in a study of immune heterogeneity within non-small cell lung tumors. Multiplex PCR employing 32 V and 13 J primers generated amplicons of the TCR beta CDR3. TCRdb re-called the multiplex PCR reads through MiXCR, storing one row per CDR3 protein. The sample lists about 15,000 distinct CDR3 sequences, 28% occurring once. The template for each sample was 600 to 650 ng of genomic DNA, which had been extracted from bulk tumor tissue. Several spatially distant biopsies were obtained per primary tumor intraoperatively. Curative surgery was undertaken by patients, who had untreated, newly diagnosed non-small cell lung cancer. The sequenced material came from lung tumor tissue. These TCRs come from a man aged 40-50 years with non-small cell lung cancer.

Concerning this clonotype: A read error may be the cause here, since a much bigger clone is one base away. The chain recombines TRBV20-1 with TRBJ1-1; TRBD1 matches 11 bases. CDR3 length: 13 residues. V dropped 6 bases and J dropped 5; count of bases not matched to a gene: 5. The germline CDR1 and CDR2 sequences are DFQATT and SNEGSKA (reference sequence). CDR3: CSARDRGFTEAFF. The CDR3 nucleotides are TGCAGTGCCCGGGACAGGGGGTTTACTGAAGCTTTCTTT.

The sample holds a few counts of this clonotype. The V call is TRBV7-8, the J call TRBJ2-3, with 11 bases aligning to TRBD2. This CDR3 region has 17 residues. Germline trimming cut 5 bases from V and 5 bases from J; bases unmatched to any gene: 12. Germline V gene data show CDR1 as SGHVS and CDR2 as FQNEAQ. This chain's CDR3 is CASSREGLAAVRDTQYF. CDR3 nucleotides: TGTGCCAGCAGCAGAGAGGGACTAGCGGCAGTAAGAGATACGCAGTATTTT.

By its share, this clonotype is medium-sized. This chain uses TRBV19 with TRBJ1-2, with D possibly being TRBD1 (6 bases). The CDR3 runs 11 residues. CDR1 and CDR2 from the germline V gene are LNHDA and SQIVND (reference sequence). V was trimmed by 10 bases and J by 6 bases, leaving 12 bases between them. CDR3 protein: CATTGHDGYTF. CDR3 bases: TGTGCCACCACAGGGCATGATGGCTACACCTTC.

This clonotype was observed at least ten times. The gene calls are TRBV5-6 and TRBJ1-4, with D possibly matching TRBD1 (6 bases). This CDR3 has 14 amino acids. The V and J ends lost 2 bases and 3 bases respectively, with 8 bases between them. The V gene's germline CDR1 is SGHDT and CDR2 YYEEEE. CDR3 sequence (DNA): TGTGCCAGCAGCTTACAGGGCGCTAATGAAAAACTGTTTTTT. It encodes CASSLQGANEKLFF.

The chain joins TRBV5-4 to TRBJ2-5; 8 bases line up with TRBD1. This CDR3 region has 15 residues. With V trimmed by 4 bases and J by 0 bases, 5 bases remained unmatched. Germline V gives CDR1 SGHNT, CDR2 YYREEE (reference sequence). The CDR3 sequence: CASSQGQAYQETQYF. Written as DNA, the CDR3 is TGTGCCAGCAGCCAGGGACAGGCGTACCAAGAGACCCAGTACTTC. The whole variable domain, filled in from reference TRBV5-4 and TRBJ2-5, reads ETGVTQSPTHLIKTRGQQVTLRCSSQSGHNTVSWYQQALGQGPQFIFQYYREEENGRGNFPPRFSGLQFPNYSSELNVNALELDDSALYLCASSQGQAYQETQYFGPGTRLLVL.

This clonotype showed up just a few times. In DNA, the CDR3 is TGCGCCAGCAGCCCGGCCGAGCAGGGTACGCAGTATTTT. It encodes CASSPAEQGTQYF. V usage is TRBV4-3 and J usage is TRBJ2-3, with D possibly being TRBD1 (5 bases). V shed 4 bases and J shed 8 bases, with 13 bases lying between them. The germline gives CDR1 LGHNA, CDR2 YSLEER. The CDR3 loop spans 13 amino acids.

This clonotype was seen a handful of times. This chain uses TRBV30 with TRBJ1-1; the match to TRBD1 covers 8 bases. With 5 bases clipped from V and 12 bases from J, the junction kept 8 bases outside the gene matches. The CDR3 runs 11 residues. Germline V gives CDR1 GTSNPN, CDR2 SVGIG (reference sequence). In DNA, the CDR3 is TGTGCCTGGGCCCAACCAGGGGGCACTTTCTTT. Amino acids: CAWAQPGGTFF.

This clonotype appeared a few times. V is TRBV7-8 and J is TRBJ2-5, with a weak D call TRBD1 (6 bases). The CDR3 length is 13 residues. Trimming removed 6 bases at V and 4 bases at J, with 12 bases between. Germline V lookup: CDR1 SGHVS, CDR2 FQNEAQ. CDR3 in DNA: TGTGCCAGCAGATTAAACAGGGTAGAGACCCAGTACTTC. As protein: CASRLNRVETQYF.

The rearrangement links TRBV7-9 to TRBJ2-1, with 10 nucleotides matching TRBD2. Germline V gene lookup returns CDR1 SEHNR and CDR2 FQNEAQ (reference sequence). The CDR3 length is 15 residues. V trimming: 2 bases; J trimming: 7 bases; junction bases outside the gene matches: 5. The CDR3 sequence: CASSLNLAGVNEQFF. In DNA, the CDR3 is TGTGCCAGCAGCTTAAATCTAGCGGGAGTGAATGAGCAGTTCTTC. The variable domain in full, with the rest retrieved from reference TRBV7-9 and TRBJ2-1, is DTGVSQNPRHKITKRGQNVTFRCDPISEHNRLYWYRQTLGQGPEFLTYFQNEAQLEKSRLLSDRFSAERPKGSFSTLEIQRTEQGDSAMYLCASSLNLAGVNEQFFGPGTRLTVL.

This clonotype was detected a few times. The rearrangement uses TRBV18 and TRBJ2-5, with 9 bases that match TRBD2. The junction had 5 bases not matched to a gene; V was cut back by 4 bases and J by 2 bases. CDR1 KGHSH and CDR2 LQKENI come from the germline V gene. This CDR3 contains 15 residues. The DNA of the CDR3 is TGTGCCAGCTCACAAAGGACTAGCGAACAAGAGACCCAGTACTTC. Translating gives CASSQRTSEQETQYF.

Details on this clonotype: One base away lies a much larger clone, so this may be a sequencing read error. The CDR3 loop is CASILGGGQIHEQYF. Written as DNA, the CDR3 is TGCGCCAGCATCTTGGGGGGTGGGCAGATCCACGAGCAGTACTTC. V usage is TRBV5-1 and J usage is TRBJ2-7; a weak D match, TRBD2 (6 bases). This CDR3 spans 15 amino acids. Germline V gene data show CDR1 as SGHRS and CDR2 as YFSETQ.

The chain combines TRBV5-4 with TRBJ1-1; weak D call: TRBD1 (5 bases). CDR1 and CDR2 (germline): SGHNT, YYREEE (reference sequence). The V gene lost 1 base and the J gene lost 4 bases, with 8 bases spanning the gap. The CDR3 loop spans 13 amino acids. CDR3 residues: CASSLFGGTEAFF. The CDR3 DNA is TGTGCCAGCAGCTTGTTCGGGGGCACTGAAGCTTTCTTT.

In its sample, this clonotype is medium-sized. The chain combines TRBV30 with TRBJ1-4; no clear D gene. The CDR3 has 14 residues. V gave up 0 bases and J gave up 7 bases, with 12 bases separating them. CDR1 is GTSNPN and CDR2 is SVGIG in the germline V gene (reference sequence). The CDR3 loop reads CAWSVGREGEKLFF. The DNA for the CDR3 is TGTGCCTGGAGTGTTGGAAGGGAGGGTGAAAAACTGTTTTTT.

Notes on this clonotype: This sequence may be a read error, since a much larger clone differs from it by one base. The V call is TRBV6-1, the J call TRBJ1-6; D is possibly TRBD1 (6 bases). The CDR3 extends over 14 amino acids. CDR1 and CDR2 (germline): MNHNS, SASEGT. Here the CDR3 reads CASSLTTGRSTLHF. In DNA form, the CDR3 reads TGTGCCAGCAGCCTGACTACAGGGCGTTCAACCCTCCACTTT.

This sequence joins TRBV5-6 and TRBJ2-7; unclear D gene. Trimming left V 0 bases short and J 0 bases short, with 13 bases between. This CDR3 has 16 amino acids. Germline V gives CDR1 SGHDT, CDR2 YYEEEE. The DNA of the CDR3 is TGTGCCAGCAGCTTGGGGGCCGGAATAATCTCCTACGAGCAGTACTTC. Its protein product is CASSLGAGIISYEQYF.

This clonotype was counted ten times or more. CDR3 sequence (DNA): TGCAGTGCTAGAGAAGGGGGCGTAGGCAGGTACGAGCAGTACTTC. Amino acids: CSAREGGVGRYEQYF. The J gene is TRBJ2-7, the V gene TRBV20-1; 7 nucleotides align to TRBD1. J was trimmed by 4 bases and V by 0 bases; bases with no gene match: 9. Germline V gene sequence: CDR1 DFQATT, CDR2 SNEGSKA (reference sequence). The CDR3 covers 15 residues.

In this sample, this clonotype turned up many times. The V gene is TRBV24-1, the J gene TRBJ1-2; 9 positions agree with TRBD1. CDR1 KGHDR and CDR2 SFDVKD come from the germline V gene. V shed 3 bases and J 6 bases; nucleotides not matched to a gene: 7. The length of the CDR3 is 15 residues. The CDR3 loop is CATSDPGQGYDGYTF. For the CDR3, the DNA is TGTGCCACCAGTGATCCGGGACAGGGTTACGATGGCTACACCTTC.